This T cell receptor beta chain was retrieved from a study of blood T cell repertoires in COVID-19. The overall study: PBMCs, B-cell-depleted T cells, or T cells were the source of the cDNA or gDNA that made up the material.

Individuals drawn from under 30 US areas were roughly 18 to 95 years old. Cohorts were assigned according to the clinical history that participants reported. Exposed enrollees encountered a COVID-19 case at some point within 2 weeks before study entry. Data came from immunoSEQ multiplex PCR; TCRdb stores just in-frame clones and leaves some out. This table holds approximately 400,000 clones, roughly 92% found once. The V end was cut by 4 bases, the J end by 4 bases, with 16 bases between. CDR1 is LNHNV and CDR2 is YYDKDF in the germline V gene (reference sequence). The length of the CDR3 is 16 residues.

The V and J genes are TRBV15 and TRBJ1-4, with D possibly being TRBD1 (5 bases). The specimen sequenced was PBMCs or T cells enriched from blood (not recorded which). This clonotype originated in a woman between 40 and 50 years old who had been exposed to COVID-19. CDR3 bases: TGTGCCACCAGCATCTCTTCCGGGGGACTTAATGAAAAACTGTTTTTT. Its translation: CATSISSGGLNEKLFF.